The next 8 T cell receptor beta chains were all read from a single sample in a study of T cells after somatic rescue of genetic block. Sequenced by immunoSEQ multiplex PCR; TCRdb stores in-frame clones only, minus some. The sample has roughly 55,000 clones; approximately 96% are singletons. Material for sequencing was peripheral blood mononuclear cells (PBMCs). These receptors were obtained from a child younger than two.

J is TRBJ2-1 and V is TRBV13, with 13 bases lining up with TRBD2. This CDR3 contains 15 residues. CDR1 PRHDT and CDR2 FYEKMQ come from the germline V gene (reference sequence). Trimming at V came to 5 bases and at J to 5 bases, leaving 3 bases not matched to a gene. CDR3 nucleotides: TGTGCCAGCAGCACCGGGACTAGCGGGAACAATGAGCAGTTCTTC. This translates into CASSTGTSGNNEQFF.

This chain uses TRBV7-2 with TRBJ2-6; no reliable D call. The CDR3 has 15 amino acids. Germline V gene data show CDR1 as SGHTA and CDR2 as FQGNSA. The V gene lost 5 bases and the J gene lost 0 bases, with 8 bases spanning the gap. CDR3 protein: CASSAQVSGANVLTF. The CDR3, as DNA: TGTGCCAGCAGCGCTCAGGTCTCTGGGGCCAACGTCCTGACTTTC.

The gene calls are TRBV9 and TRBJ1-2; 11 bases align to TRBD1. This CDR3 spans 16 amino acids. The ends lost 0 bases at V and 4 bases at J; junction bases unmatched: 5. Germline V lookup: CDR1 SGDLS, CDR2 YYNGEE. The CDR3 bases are TGTGCCAGCAGCGTAGCTCTAGGGACAGGGGGCTATGGCTACACCTTC. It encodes CASSVALGTGGYGYTF.

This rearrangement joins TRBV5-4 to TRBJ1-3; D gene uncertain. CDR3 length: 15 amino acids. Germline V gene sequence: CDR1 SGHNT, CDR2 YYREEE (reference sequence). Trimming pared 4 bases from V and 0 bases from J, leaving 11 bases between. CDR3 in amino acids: CASSVRPSSGNTIYF. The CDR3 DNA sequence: TGTGCCAGCAGCGTCCGCCCCAGCTCTGGAAACACCATATATTTT.

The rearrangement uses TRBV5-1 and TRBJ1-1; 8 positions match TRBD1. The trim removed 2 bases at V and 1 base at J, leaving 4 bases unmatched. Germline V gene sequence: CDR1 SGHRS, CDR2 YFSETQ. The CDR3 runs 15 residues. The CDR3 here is CASSFTGTGNTEAFF. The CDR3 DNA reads TGCGCCAGCAGCTTCACCGGGACAGGGAACACTGAAGCTTTCTTT.

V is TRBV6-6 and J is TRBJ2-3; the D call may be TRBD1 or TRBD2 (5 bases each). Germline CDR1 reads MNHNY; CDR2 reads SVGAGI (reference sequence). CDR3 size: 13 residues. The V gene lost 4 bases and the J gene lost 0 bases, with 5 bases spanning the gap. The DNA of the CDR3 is TGTGCCAGCAGTTGGGACAGCACAGATACGCAGTATTTT. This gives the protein CASSWDSTDTQYF.

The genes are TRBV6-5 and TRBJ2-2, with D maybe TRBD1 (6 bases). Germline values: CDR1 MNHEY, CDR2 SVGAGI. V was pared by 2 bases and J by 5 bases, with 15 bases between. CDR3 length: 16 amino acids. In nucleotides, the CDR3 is TGTGCCAGCAGTTACGGGAGCAGGGGAAAAACCGGGGAGCTGTTTTTT. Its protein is CASSYGSRGKTGELFF.

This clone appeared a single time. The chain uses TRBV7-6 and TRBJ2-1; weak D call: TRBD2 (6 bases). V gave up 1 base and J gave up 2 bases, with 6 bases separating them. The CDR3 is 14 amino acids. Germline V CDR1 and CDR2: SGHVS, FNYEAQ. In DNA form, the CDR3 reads TGTGCCAGCAGCTTAGGCGGGACCTACAATGAGCAGTTCTTC. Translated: CASSLGGTYNEQFF.